The 10 T cell receptor beta chains reported below all come from one sample, sequenced in a study of CD8 T cells in ankylosing spondylitis. Study results and caveats: Ankylosing spondylitis blood appeared to carry a characteristic TCR beta motif of roughly 8 highly homologous variants.

No antigen has been identified for these receptors. TCRdb passed the 5' RACE reads through MiXCR, listing each CDR3 protein once. This sample has hundreds of thousands of distinct CDR3 sequences, with over 9.5% found just once. The specimen sequenced was blood, either unsorted or a sorted T cell fraction (not recorded which). Receptor source: a male donor with ankylosing spondylitis.

This clonotype was seen only a few times. The rearrangement joins TRBV5-1 to TRBJ1-2; D not certain. Trimming cost V 0 bases and J 4 bases, with 10 bases left between them. Looked up from germline, CDR1 is SGHRS and CDR2 is YFSETQ. This CDR3 is 14 amino acids long. The CDR3 sequence is CASSLEVHPYGYTF. The CDR3 DNA reads as TGCGCCAGCAGCTTGGAGGTCCATCCCTATGGCTACACCTTC.

The sample holds many counts of this clonotype. The chain employs TRBV29-1 and TRBJ1-5; D may be TRBD1 (6 bases). CDR1 and CDR2 from the germline V gene are SQVTM and ANQGSEA. Trimming took 2 bases from V and 2 from J, leaving 13 bases between them. The CDR3 runs 15 residues. CDR3 nucleotide sequence: TGCAGCGTTGAACTCGGGGGACACGGCAATCAGCCCCAGCATTTT. This codes for CSVELGGHGNQPQHF.

The rearrangement uses TRBV7-9 and TRBJ1-1, with D unresolved. The CDR3 has 12 amino acids. With 7 bases removed from V and 11 bases from J, the gap between germline ends came to 17 bases. The V gene's germline CDR1 is SEHNR and CDR2 FQNEAQ (reference sequence). The DNA of the CDR3 is TGTGCCAGCACCACAACCTACGGACTTGCTTTCTTT. Its protein is CASTTTYGLAFF.

This clonotype occurred many times. The V gene is TRBV10-3, the J gene TRBJ1-2; D unclear. Deletions cut 7 bases from V and 3 bases from J, with 12 bases between. Germline loops: CDR1 ENHRY, CDR2 SYGVKD. This CDR3 has 13 residues. The DNA of the CDR3 is TGTGCCATCACCCCAAGGGAGGACTATGGCTACACCTTC. Its protein is CAITPREDYGYTF.

This clonotype was observed a handful of times. The V gene is TRBV29-1, the J gene TRBJ1-5; a weak D match, TRBD1 (5 bases). Germline V gene lookup returns CDR1 SQVTM and CDR2 ANQGSEA. There are 13 residues in the CDR3. V was cut by 7 bases and J by 5 bases, with 15 bases left in between. The CDR3 nucleotides are TGCAGCGCCGTGACAGAGATGCATCAGCCCCAGCATTTT. Translated, it gives CSAVTEMHQPQHF.

This clonotype was recorded many times. This chain joins TRBV15 and TRBJ1-2; D gene unclear. V was clipped by 0 bases and J by 0 bases, with 17 bases between them. Germline V gene sequence: CDR1 LNHNV, CDR2 YYDKDF (reference sequence). The CDR3 contains 18 residues. The CDR3 bases are TGTGCCACCAGCAGAGAGCCTTACGTACAGAGCGCTAACTATGGCTACACCTTC. Amino acids: CATSREPYVQSANYGYTF.

A few counts support this clonotype. J is TRBJ1-4 and V is TRBV4-3, with D perhaps TRBD1 (5 bases). The germline CDR1 and CDR2 sequences are LGHNA and YSLEER. V was trimmed by 1 base and J by 5 bases, leaving 11 bases between them. CDR3 size: 15 residues. CDR3 sequence: CASSQGDLRNEKLFF. The CDR3 DNA follows: TGCGCCAGCAGCCAAGGGGACCTACGAAATGAAAAACTGTTTTTT.

This clonotype was detected only a few times. The rearrangement links TRBV4-3 to TRBJ2-4, with D perhaps TRBD1 (5 bases). CDR1 is LGHNA and CDR2 is YSLEER in the germline V gene. V was pared by 0 bases and J by 1 base, with 13 bases between. CDR3 length: 17 residues. As DNA, the CDR3 is TGCGCCAGCAGCCAAGAGGCAGGGATGGTGGCCAAAAACATTCAGTACTTC. The encoded protein is CASSQEAGMVAKNIQYF.

The chain links TRBV28 to TRBJ1-4; TRBD1 aligns across 7 bases. Germline CDR1 is MDHEN and CDR2 is SYDVKM. J lost 8 bases, V lost 3 bases, and 6 bases had no gene match. This CDR3 comprises 14 residues. The CDR3 DNA reads as TGTGCCAGCAGTTTCCGGCAGGGGGGAGAAAAACTGTTTTTT. Protein product: CASSFRQGGEKLFF.

This clonotype has a handful of counts. A junction end diverges from the germline sequence, so it may reflect a read error. The chain has TRBV5-1 and TRBJ2-5; 7 nucleotides match TRBD2. The CDR3 has 14 amino acids. CDR1 and CDR2 (germline): SGHRS, YFSETQ. CDR3 protein: CASSLAGVAETQYF. The DNA for the CDR3 is TGCGCCAGCAGTTTGGCGGGAGTGGCGGAGACCCAGTACTTC.